Given below is one T cell receptor (beta chain) in context. The antigen is unknown. V shed 2 bases and J shed 5 bases, with 16 bases lying between them. The germline V gene encodes CDR1 MNHEY and CDR2 SVGEGT. The CDR3 has 16 residues. This sample is part of a study of post-analysis software for immune sequencing data. The study's findings and limits: Higher frequency in patients than in controls was seen for roughly five TRBV segments, with TRBV5-6, TRBV5-1 and TRBV20-1 among them. There was significantly lower normalized Chao1 diversity in multiple sclerosis patients than in controls. By F measure, strong co-clustering occurred among samples prepared in the same batch.

The TCR beta cDNA libraries carried unique molecular identifiers. There were about 1 to 10 million T cells, and about half a million cDNA molecules came from them. A single record per CDR3 protein comes from TCRdb applying MiXCR to the PCR reads. The sample lists about 460,000 distinct CDR3 sequences, nearly 45% seen once, with about an eighth in the top ten. The genes are TRBV6-2 or TRBV6-3 and TRBJ2-1, with D maybe TRBD2 (6 bases). This TCR was sampled from a girl between 5 and 17 years old with multiple sclerosis. The sequenced material came from blood. CDR3 sequence (DNA): TGTGCCAGCAGTTACAGACTAGACGGATTGAACAATGAGCAGTTCTTC. It is translated as CASSYRLDGLNNEQFF.